This passage covers 18 T cell receptor beta chains from one sample sequenced in a study of OX40 agonist ivuxolimab in advanced cancers. TCRdb's table, derived via immunoSEQ multiplex PCR, lists solely in-frame clones and lacks some. The sample includes some 66,000 clones, roughly 73% of them seen just once. The material sequenced was CD4+ or CD8+ T cells sorted from blood, taken in a trial of the OX40 agonist ivuxolimab. The receptors originated from an adult with an advanced solid tumor such as melanoma, head and neck, liver or kidney cancer.

This clone was counted only a few times. This sequence joins TRBV12-5 and TRBJ1-1; no clear D. V gave up 4 bases and J gave up 3 bases, with 6 bases separating them. There are 12 residues in the CDR3. In germline, CDR1 is LGHNT, CDR2 FRNRAP. This chain's CDR3 is CASGSGDTEAFF. CDR3 DNA: TGTGCTAGTGGTTCTGGGGACACTGAAGCTTTCTTT. Full variable domain (outside the CDR3, taken from reference TRBV12-5 and TRBJ1-1): DARVTQTPRHKVTEMGQEVTMRCQPILGHNTVFWYRQTMMQGLELLAYFRNRAPLDDSGMPKDRFSAEMPDATLATLKIQPSEPRDSAVYFCASGSGDTEAFFGQGTRLTVV.

This clone has more than one count but fewer than ten. The chain joins TRBV28 to TRBJ1-4; 9 positions agree with TRBD1. The CDR3 extends over 14 amino acids. Trimming cost V 5 bases and J 6 bases; bases outside gene matches: 4. The V gene's germline CDR1 is MDHEN and CDR2 SYDVKM. DNA of the CDR3: TGTGCCAGCAGTAGGGGGGACAGGGATGAAAAACTGTTTTTT. It translates to CASSRGDRDEKLFF.

The chain is built from TRBV2 and TRBJ2-1, with D tentatively TRBD1 (6 bases). The CDR3 is 14 amino acids. CDR1 and CDR2 from the germline V gene are SNHLY and FYNNEI. V was trimmed by 3 bases and J by 5 bases, leaving 11 bases between them. The CDR3 spells CASSDWGRDNEQFF. The CDR3, as DNA: TGTGCCAGCAGTGATTGGGGGCGAGACAATGAGCAGTTCTTC. The full variable domain, its missing parts supplied by reference TRBV2 and TRBJ2-1, is EPEVTQTPSHQVTQMGQEVILRCVPISNHLYFYWYRQILGQKVEFLVSFYNNEISEKSEIFDDQFSVERPDGSNFTLKIRSTKLEDSAMYFCASSDWGRDNEQFFGPGTRLTVL.

The rearrangement uses TRBV6-6 and TRBJ2-2; D ambiguous. Germline lookup yields CDR1 MNHNY and CDR2 SVGAGI (reference sequence). The CDR3 extends over 12 amino acids. The ends were cut back, 6 bases at V and 6 bases at J, with 8 bases in the middle. Written as DNA, the CDR3 is TGTGCCAGCAGCCCCTATGCCGGGGAGCTGTTTTTT. It translates to CASSPYAGELFF.

V gene TRBV5-1 combines with J gene TRBJ1-6; tentative D call: TRBD1 (5 bases). V gave up 4 bases and J gave up 8 bases, with 16 bases separating them. The CDR3 sequence is 15 residues long. Germline-derived CDR1 and CDR2 are SGHRS and YFSETQ. CDR3 region: CASSVDGGTDSPLHF. CDR3 DNA: TGCGCCAGCAGCGTGGACGGGGGAACGGATTCACCCCTCCACTTT.

The chain combines TRBV18 with TRBJ2-3, with 7 bases that match TRBD2. This CDR3 is built from 18 residues. Unmatched junction bases numbered 15, after V lost 3 bases and J lost 3 bases. Germline CDR1 and CDR2: KGHSH and LQKENI. The CDR3 DNA is TGTGCCAGCTCACCGGACACTAGCACAGAGGGAGGGACAGATACGCAGTATTTT. Translation: CASSPDTSTEGGTDTQYF.

The chain uses TRBV2 and TRBJ1-1, with D hard to call. Germline lookup yields CDR1 SNHLY and CDR2 FYNNEI. V was cut by 3 bases and J by 1 base, with 12 bases left in between. The CDR3 length is 15 residues. CDR3 in amino acids: CASSDLLGRNTEAFF. The DNA for the CDR3 is TGTGCCAGCAGTGACCTTCTGGGGAGGAACACTGAAGCTTTCTTT.

The chain employs TRBV30 and TRBJ1-5, with no clear D. The CDR3 totals 13 residues. Deletions cut 1 base from V and 8 bases from J, with 12 bases between. Per the germline V gene, CDR1 is GTSNPN and CDR2 is SVGIG (reference sequence). As DNA, the CDR3 is TGTGCCTGGAGTGAACAGTTTCGGAAGCCCCAGCATTTT. This encodes CAWSEQFRKPQHF.

V usage is TRBV28 and J usage is TRBJ1-1; D might be TRBD1 (6 bases). Trimming stripped 7 bases from V and 1 base from J, with 10 bases between. This CDR3 has 13 amino acids. Looked up from germline, CDR1 is MDHEN and CDR2 is SYDVKM. The CDR3 here is CASMGTTNTEAFF. Written as DNA, the CDR3 is TGTGCCAGCATGGGGACAACGAACACTGAAGCTTTCTTT.

The chain joins TRBV30 to TRBJ2-7; 10 bases match TRBD1. The CDR3 sequence is 12 residues long. The germline V gene encodes CDR1 GTSNPN and CDR2 SVGIG (reference sequence). V shed 8 bases, J shed 4 bases, and the junction held 5 bases outside the gene matches. This CDR3 is CARQGAGYEQYF. The DNA for the CDR3 is TGTGCCAGACAGGGGGCGGGGTACGAGCAGTACTTC.

The chain is built from TRBV2 and TRBJ2-1; TRBD2 aligns across 14 bases. V dropped 2 bases and J dropped 7; count of bases not matched to a gene: 4. The CDR3 has 16 amino acids. CDR1 is SNHLY, CDR2 FYNNEI, per germline. This CDR3 is CASSEIGTSGSNEQFF. CDR3 nucleotides: TGTGCCAGCAGTGAAATTGGGACTAGCGGGAGTAATGAGCAGTTCTTC.

The J gene is TRBJ2-2, the V gene TRBV7-6; 8 positions match TRBD1. Germline CDR1 is SGHVS and CDR2 is FNYEAQ. The CDR3 sequence is 16 residues long. J was trimmed by 4 bases and V by 1 base; bases with no gene match: 5. The CDR3 region has the DNA TGTGCCAGCAGCTTAGGGACAGGGCAAGGCACCGGGGAGCTGTTTTTT. Amino acid sequence: CASSLGTGQGTGELFF.

This clone has just one count. The chain joins TRBV25-1 to TRBJ1-1; D gene uncertain. Deletions cut 4 bases from V and 1 base from J, with 7 bases between. The CDR3 has 13 amino acids. Germline V lookup: CDR1 MGHDK, CDR2 SYGVNS. The CDR3 protein is CASSANRNTEAFF. The CDR3 DNA reads TGTGCCAGCAGTGCAAACAGGAACACTGAAGCTTTCTTT.

This clone was seen more than once but under ten times. V gene TRBV27 combines with J gene TRBJ2-3; no clear D gene. The CDR3 covers 14 residues. Trimming cost V 3 bases and J 2 bases, with 9 bases left between them. Germline V gives CDR1 MNHEY, CDR2 SMNVEV (reference sequence). CDR3 in DNA: TGTGCCAGCAGTTTCGGTGGTTCCACAGATACGCAGTATTTT. Its translation: CASSFGGSTDTQYF.

V usage is TRBV5-1 and J usage is TRBJ1-5, with D perhaps matching TRBD1 (5 bases). Trimming took 3 bases from V and 4 from J, leaving 8 bases between them. Germline loops: CDR1 SGHRS, CDR2 YFSETQ. This CDR3 comprises 13 residues. CDR3 in amino acids: CASSYDRNQPQHF. Written as DNA, the CDR3 is TGCGCCAGCAGCTATGACAGAAATCAGCCCCAGCATTTT.

The V and J genes are TRBV6-5 and TRBJ2-5, with D perhaps TRBD1 (6 bases). Trimming took off 10 bases at V and 5 bases at J, with 14 bases between the two ends. CDR1 and CDR2 from the germline V gene are MNHEY and SVGAGI. The CDR3 extends over 12 amino acids. The CDR3 sequence is CATRTGLETQYF. CDR3 coding DNA: TGTGCCACGCGAACAGGGCTGGAGACCCAGTACTTC.

The CDR3 DNA reads TGTGCCAGCAGTTACTCTTCGGTGATCCAAGAGACCCAGTACTTC. It specifies CASSYSSVIQETQYF. V usage is TRBV6-6 and J usage is TRBJ2-5; D is unresolved. CDR3 length: 15 residues. Trimming took off 0 bases at V and 1 base at J, with 9 bases between the two ends. Germline CDR1 MNHNY, CDR2 SVGAGI (reference sequence).

The V call is TRBV28, the J call TRBJ2-7, with D perhaps assigned TRBD1 or TRBD2 (6 bases each). V dropped 6 bases and J dropped 5 bases, with 32 bases sitting between them. Germline lookup yields CDR1 MDHEN and CDR2 SYDVKM. The CDR3 consists of 19 residues. CDR3 in DNA: TGTGCCAGCAGCCACGCCCGTCAGGGGAGGAGCGGGTCCTTTCACGAGCAGTACTTC. It is translated as CASSHARQGRSGSFHEQYF.